This is a list of T cell receptor beta chains from one sample in a study of PD-L1 blockade in urothelial cancer. TCRdb's copy holds only in-frame clones and misses some; the assay was immunoSEQ multiplex PCR. The sample contains some 53,000 clones, approximately 77% of which appear only once. The sample consisted of PBMCs, taken around atezolizumab (anti-PD-L1) treatment. The receptors stem from a man aged 70-80 years with urothelial cancer. The CDR3 runs from the conserved cysteine through the conserved F or W. The D gene is left open where the match is weak. Not every row has a clone size; where given, it reads once, few, many or a size class.

V,D,J,size,DNA,CDR3
TRBV4-2,NA,TRBJ1-4,few,TGTGCCAGCAGCGGGGAGGTAGGGGAGCCAAAACTGTTTTTT,CASSGEVGEPKLFF
TRBV7-3,TRBD1,TRBJ2-1,NA,TGTGCCAGCAGCTTAACCGGACGGGCAGGGGGCCCTAGCTCCTACAATGAGCAGTTCTTC,CASSLTGRAGGPSSYNEQFF
TRBV5-1,NA,TRBJ1-1,NA,TGCGCCAGCAGCCCTCGGGGAACAGGGAAGAACACTGAAGCTTTCTTT,CASSPRGTGKNTEAFF
TRBV11-2,TRBD1,TRBJ2-7,once,TGTGCCAGCAGCCGAGGCGGGACAGGGCCCTACTACGAGCAGTACTTC,CASSRGGTGPYYEQYF
TRBV4-3,NA,TRBJ1-5,NA,TGCGCCAGCAGCCAAGAAGGACGGGGGCAGCCCCAGCATTTT,CASSQEGRGQPQHF
TRBV7-3,TRBD1,TRBJ2-6,NA,TGTGCCAGCAGCCCCGGGACAGGGTTCTTAGCCGGGGCCAACGTCCTGACTTTC,CASSPGTGFLAGANVLTF
TRBV7-2,TRBD2,TRBJ2-3,NA,TGTGCCAGCAGCTTTTGGACTAGCCTCACAGATACGCAGTATTTT,CASSFWTSLTDTQYF
TRBV6-4,NA,TRBJ2-2,few,TGTGCCAGCAGTGAGGAGGAGTTAGCCGGGGAGCTGTTTTTT,CASSEEELAGELFF
TRBV7-2,TRBD1,TRBJ2-4,NA,TGTGCCAGCAGCTTAGAGACAGGGGGAAACATTCAGTACTTC,CASSLETGGNIQYF
TRBV11-1,TRBD2,TRBJ2-3,NA,TGTGCCAGCAGCCGGACGAAACTAGCGGGAGGGCCGATTACGCAGTATTTT,CASSRTKLAGGPITQYF
TRBV4-3,NA,TRBJ1-5,medium-sized,TGCGCCAGCAGCCAAGAAGCTACAGGTCAGCCCCAGCATTTT,CASSQEATGQPQHF
TRBV7-2,TRBD1,TRBJ1-2,many,TGTGCCAGCAGCTTAGCAACGAGCAGGGGGTATGGCTACACCTTC,CASSLATSRGYGYTF
TRBV30,NA,TRBJ2-2,NA,TGTGCCTGGAGTGTATTAAGGGGCACCGGGGAGCTGTTTTTT,CAWSVLRGTGELFF
TRBV7-2,NA,TRBJ2-1,NA,TGTGCCAGCAGCTTAAGAGGCAATGAGCAGTTCTTC,CASSLRGNEQFF
TRBV7-2,TRBD1,TRBJ2-1,NA,TGTGCCAGCAGCTTACCGGGACAGTACAATGAGCAGTTCTTC,CASSLPGQYNEQFF
TRBV5-5,TRBD2,TRBJ2-1,NA,TGTGCCAGCAGCTTGGTGGGGACTAGCGGGAGGAGCTCCTACAATGAGCAGTTCTTC,CASSLVGTSGRSSYNEQFF
TRBV6-5,TRBD2,TRBJ2-2,many,TGTGCCAGCAGTCAACTAGCGGGGGCAGGGGAGCTGTTTTTT,CASSQLAGAGELFF
TRBV4-2,NA,TRBJ2-3,NA,TGTGCCAGCAGCCAAGATGCTTCAGGGTTAACGCAGTATTTT,CASSQDASGLTQYF
TRBV10-3,NA,TRBJ2-5,few,TGTGCCATCAGTGAAGGACGGGGTTCGGAGACCCAGTACTTC,CAISEGRGSETQYF
TRBV7-2,TRBD2,TRBJ2-7,NA,TGTGCCAGCAGCTCACCGCCAGCGGGACCCTACGAGCAGTACTTC,CASSSPPAGPYEQYF
TRBV14,NA,TRBJ1-4,NA,TGTGCCAGCAGCGACCGGGACTCTGATGAAAAACTGTTTTTT,CASSDRDSDEKLFF
TRBV19,NA,TRBJ2-7,many,TGTGCCAGTAGTATTGCGGACAGTGGGTCCTACGAGCAGTACTTC,CASSIADSGSYEQYF
TRBV7-9,TRBD2,TRBJ2-7,NA,TGTGCCAGCAGCTATAGCGGGCACGAGCAGTACTTC,CASSYSGHEQYF
TRBV18,TRBD1,TRBJ2-5,NA,TGTGCCAGCTCACCACTAGCACAGGGGGCTCGAGAGACCCAGTACTTC,CASSPLAQGARETQYF
TRBV7-3,TRBD1,TRBJ2-2,NA,TGTGCCAGCAGCTTGACAGGGCGTACCGGGGAGCTGTTTTTT,CASSLTGRTGELFF
TRBV19,TRBD2,TRBJ2-7,NA,TGTGCCAGTAGTATAAAGTTAGCGGGAAGGAACTACGAGCAGTACTTC,CASSIKLAGRNYEQYF
TRBV27,TRBD1,TRBJ1-2,NA,TGTGCCAGCAGTTTAGGGACAGGGGGAAGGTATGGCTACACCTTC,CASSLGTGGRYGYTF
TRBV7-8,TRBD1,TRBJ2-7,NA,TGTGCCAGCAGTCGACAGGGCCTCGAGCAGTACTTC,CASSRQGLEQYF
TRBV28,TRBD1,TRBJ1-4,NA,TGTGCCAGCAGTTCACTTAGGGACAGTGAAAAACTGTTTTTT,CASSSLRDSEKLFF
TRBV11-2,TRBD2,TRBJ2-3,NA,TGTGCCAGCAGCAGGCGGGGGGGGACAGATACGCAGTATTTT,CASSRRGGTDTQYF
TRBV7-2,NA,TRBJ1-5,NA,TGTGCCAGCAGCTACGGGAATAGCAATCAGCCCCAGCATTTT,CASSYGNSNQPQHF
TRBV4-3,NA,TRBJ2-7,NA,TGCGCCAGCAGCCAAGACGGGGGGCGGTTCGACGAGCAGTACTTC,CASSQDGGRFDEQYF
TRBV5-4,TRBD2,TRBJ2-5,NA,TGTGCCAGCAGCCGCGGGGGCCAAGAGACCCAGTACTTC,CASSRGGQETQYF
TRBV7-6,NA,TRBJ2-7,NA,TGTGCCAGCAGCTCACTTCAGGATTACGAGCAGTACTTC,CASSSLQDYEQYF
TRBV18,NA,TRBJ1-2,NA,TGTGCCAGCTCACTCGACGGATTTCCGGGGGATGGCTACACCTTC,CASSLDGFPGDGYTF
TRBV6-6,NA,TRBJ1-2,few,TGTGCCAGCAGTTACGCCGGGCCAGACAGTAACTATGGCTACACCTTC,CASSYAGPDSNYGYTF